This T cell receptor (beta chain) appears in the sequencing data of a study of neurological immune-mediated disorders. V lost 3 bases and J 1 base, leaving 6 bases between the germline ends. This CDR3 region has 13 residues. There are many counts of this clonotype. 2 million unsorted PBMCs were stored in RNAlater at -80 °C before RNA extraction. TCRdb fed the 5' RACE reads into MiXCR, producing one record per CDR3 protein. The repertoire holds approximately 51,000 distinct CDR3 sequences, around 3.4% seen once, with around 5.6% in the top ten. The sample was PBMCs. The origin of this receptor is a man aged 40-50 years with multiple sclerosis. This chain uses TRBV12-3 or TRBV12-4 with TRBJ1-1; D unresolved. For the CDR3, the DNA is TGTGCCAGCAGTTTGGTCAAGAACACTGAAGCTTTCTTT. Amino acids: CASSLVKNTEAFF.